This T cell receptor beta chain was sequenced in a study of blood T cell repertoires in COVID-19 (TCRdb year 2020). About the investigation overall: The collaborator samples originated in the United States, Italy and Spain and spanned the acute and convalescent phases of COVID-19. The material from the prospective study consisted of cDNA or gDNA derived from T cells, B-cell-depleted T cells, or PBMCs. Deeply sampled blood TCRbeta repertoires from subjects exposed to, actively infected with, or recovered from COVID-19 were included in the dataset. The repertoires were released in a freely available public database intended as a resource for research on the immune response to SARS-CoV-2. The samples were drawn from the first 160 participants of the ongoing ImmuneRACE study and from 950 to 1,500 subjects provided by 6 global collaborators. Sample metadata almost always included a de-identified subject ID, COVID-19 status, age in years and sex. Where HLA class I and class II types were available, the types were taken from metadata supplied by the sample provider, not from assay-based typing.

Reading from cysteine to phenylalanine, the CDR3 counts 16 amino acids. The DNA shown is the 48-base CDR3, in frame from base 1. From the germline V gene (reference sequence), CDR1 is LNHDA and CDR2 is SQIVND. The V end loses 3 bases and the J end loses 2 bases, and a stretch of 13 bases separates them. The immunoSEQ Assay, a bias-controlled multiplex PCR, was used to amplify TCRbeta CDR3 regions from genomic DNA. On the study's bioinformatics: The number of nucleated cells in each sample was estimated from the amplification of reference gene primers within the assay. To quantify the absolute abundance of each unique TCRbeta CDR3 rearrangement, sequence reads were collapsed and filtered. For each sample, productive Simpson clonality was calculated as the square root of Simpson's diversity index over productive rearrangements. TCRdb obtained this table from immuneACCESS and retained in-frame rearrangements with V and J assigned. These tables miss some clones; where compared with another copy, unresolved V genes account for less than half of the shortfall, and the remainder is unexplained. That table supplies the V and J calls and clone size; D and trimming were determined from the DNA. Counted in this sample were 200,000 to 250,000 clones; approximately 90% of them appeared once. The ten largest clones add up to less than 3.5% of the sample.

One collaborating source in Seattle enrolled patients while the patients were actively infected and followed the patients over time throughout the course of disease. Each collaborating institution followed its own protocols to collect whole blood in K2EDTA tubes. Collaborator samples were shipped for TCRbeta analysis as frozen whole blood, isolated PBMCs, or DNA extracted from either sample type. With regard to this clone: The specificity of this receptor is unknown. One base away there is no much larger clone; base qualities are not given.

Paper-wide results and their limitations: The amount of clinical and demographic metadata varied by source and participant and was provided uncurated.

Input material: peripheral blood. The receptor comes from a man aged 25 to 40 with COVID-19, enrolled during active disease. The rearrangement combines TRBV19 with TRBJ2-2; the D gene is perhaps TRBD1, on 6 matching bases. The CDR3 has the sequence CASSIRWTVNTGELFF. The bases read TGTGCCAGTAGTATTCGCTGGACAGTCAACACCGGGGAGCTGTTTTTT.